What follows is one TCR beta chain and its context. Method: immunoSEQ multiplex PCR; TCRdb's copy keeps in-frame clones and lacks some. Of tens of thousands of clones listed, more than 90% are singletons. The sample comes from a study of T cell changes during pregnancy in multiple sclerosis. V was cut by 3 bases and J by 12 bases, with 12 bases left in between. CDR1 and CDR2 from the germline V gene are SNHLY and FYNNEI. The CDR3 covers 11 residues. The sequencing here drew on peripheral blood, taken in the third trimester of pregnancy. The receptor was derived from a female donor with multiple sclerosis, enrolled in a pregnancy study. V is TRBV2 and J is TRBJ2-7; weak D call: TRBD1 (5 bases). The DNA of the CDR3 is TGTGCCAGCAGTGATTGGACATATCGGTACTTC. It codes for CASSDWTYRYF.